This T cell receptor (beta chain) was observed in a study of CD8+CD57+ T cells in acquired aplastic anemia. Study background: Sorted CD4+ and CD8+ cells gave a mean 3.2 ug DNA, range roughly 0.18 to 27.4 ug.

Concerning this clonotype itself: Antigen: not known.

Points from the study as a whole: Significant differences in CD8+ Simpson's diversity were not observed between patients and controls. Shared by patients and controls, 25 to 30 CD8+ CDR3s were abundant in patients.

Template material for TCR beta VDJ and CDR3 profiling consisted of genomic DNA. TCRdb called the reads again in MiXCR, with one record for every CDR3 protein. The repertoire holds under 350,000 distinct CDR3 sequences, with approximately 57% as singletons. Germline V gives CDR1 SGHDN, CDR2 FVKESK. Deletions cut 1 base from V and 5 bases from J, with 14 bases between. The CDR3 is made up of 15 amino acids. This TCR derives from a human donor with severe aplastic anemia or a healthy control (not recorded which). V is TRBV14 and J is TRBJ2-5; D not certain. Sequencing input: sorted CD4+, CD8+, or CD8+CD57+ T cells (not recorded which) from PBMCs. The CDR3 here is CASSQGPSSFETQYF. The CDR3 region has the DNA TGTGCCAGCAGCCAAGGACCCAGCAGTTTCGAGACCCAGTACTTC.